This TCR beta chain is from a study of read filtering for tumor transcriptome and immune sequencing. Regarding this clonotype: The likely explanation is a read error, given a far larger clone one base away. Here the CDR3 omits its conserved ending phenylalanine or tryptophan, so a read error is the likely source.

The library was built from roughly 400 ng RNA with molecular barcoded adaptors for alpha/delta and beta/gamma chains. A single record per CDR3 protein comes from TCRdb applying MiXCR to the reads. The table lists 55,000 to 60,000 distinct CDR3 sequences, roughly an eighth of them singletons. The sequence derives from a donor at least 40 years old with multiple myeloma. The sequenced sample was a population of CD138-negative cells sorted from bone marrow.

CDR3 nucleotides: TGTGCCAGCAGCCCTCTCGATTTGGCCTCAATTGGGCAGTTCTCC. Amino acid sequence: CASSPLDLASIGQFS. The genes are TRBV11-1 and TRBJ2-1; D unclear. Deletions cut 5 bases from V and 12 bases from J, with 23 bases between. The germline V gene encodes CDR1 SGHAT and CDR2 FQDESV (reference sequence). This CDR3 is 15 amino acids long.